The 8 T cell receptor beta chains below all came from one sample that was sequenced in a study of blood T cell repertoires in COVID-19. Clones were sequenced by immunoSEQ multiplex PCR, and TCRdb holds only the in-frame ones, with some missing. The profile covers fewer than 65,000 clones, with over 65% appearing a single time and approximately 5% taken by the ten largest. The specimen sequenced was peripheral blood. These receptors were collected from a human donor in a cohort sampled during active COVID-19.

The chain couples TRBV3-1 (or the pseudogene TRBV3-2) to TRBJ1-1; no reliable D call. The CDR3 covers 12 residues. Trimming left V 3 bases short and J 6 bases short, with 8 bases between. Germline CDR1 is LGHDT and CDR2 is YNNKEL (reference sequence). This CDR3 reads CASSQGGAEAFF. Here the CDR3 DNA reads TGTGCCAGCAGCCAGGGCGGGGCTGAAGCTTTCTTT.

The chain couples TRBV19 to TRBJ2-5; 13 bases align to TRBD2. There are 16 residues in the CDR3. With 5 bases clipped from V and 4 bases from J, the junction kept 7 bases outside the gene matches. Germline V lookup: CDR1 LNHDA, CDR2 SQIVND (reference sequence). The CDR3 DNA reads as TGTGCCAGTAGTGCGACTAGCGGGGGGTTAGTAGAGACCCAGTACTTC. This sequence encodes CASSATSGGLVETQYF.

The chain is built from TRBV19 and TRBJ1-5; possibly TRBD1 for D (6 bases). CDR3 length: 14 amino acids. The V end was cut by 6 bases, the J end by 4 bases, with 13 bases between. Germline V lookup: CDR1 LNHDA, CDR2 SQIVND (reference sequence). This CDR3 reads CASRNYRENQPQHF. In DNA form, the CDR3 reads TGTGCCAGTAGGAATTACAGGGAAAATCAGCCCCAGCATTTT.

The rearrangement joins TRBV16 to TRBJ1-5; D is uncertain. V was pared by 0 bases and J by 2 bases, with 11 bases between. Germline loops: CDR1 KGHSY, CDR2 FQNENV. The CDR3 consists of 16 residues. The CDR3 nucleotides read TGTGCCAGCAGCCAATCCACAGTGAGTGGCAATCAGCCCCAGCATTTT. Translation: CASSQSTVSGNQPQHF.

V usage is TRBV28 and J usage is TRBJ2-5, with 9 bases identical to TRBD2. The germline V gene encodes CDR1 MDHEN and CDR2 SYDVKM. CDR3 length: 14 amino acids. Trimming took 7 bases from V and 2 from J; bases not matched to a gene: 5. DNA of the CDR3: TGTGCCAGCACGGGGCTAGCGGGACAAGAGACCCAGTACTTC. The encoded protein is CASTGLAGQETQYF.

This chain uses TRBV7-2 with TRBJ2-3; 8 nucleotides agree with TRBD1. The germline gives CDR1 SGHTA, CDR2 FQGNSA. The ends lost 5 bases at V and 5 bases at J; junction bases unmatched: 9. The CDR3 has 15 residues. CDR3 DNA: TGTGCCAGCAGCCCCATAGGACAGGGTGTAGATACGCAGTATTTT. Its translation is CASSPIGQGVDTQYF. The full variable domain, its missing parts supplied by reference TRBV7-2 and TRBJ2-3, is GAGVSQSPSNKVTEKGKDVELRCDPISGHTALYWYRQSLGQGLEFLIYFQGNSAPDKSGLPSDRFSAERTGGSVSTLTIQRTQQEDSAVYLCASSPIGQGVDTQYFGPGTRLTVL.

This chain uses TRBV5-4 with TRBJ2-5, with 15 positions matching TRBD2. V was pared by 2 bases and J by 4 bases, with 3 bases of the junction left unmatched. Germline lookup yields CDR1 SGHNT and CDR2 YYREEE (reference sequence). This CDR3 comprises 16 residues. CDR3 amino acids: CASSLRTSGGGETQYF. The DNA of the CDR3 is TGTGCCAGCAGCTTACGGACTAGCGGGGGGGGAGAGACCCAGTACTTC.

This clone was seen just once. The rearrangement links TRBV7-6 to TRBJ2-3; TRBD1 aligns across 7 bases. CDR3 length: 17 amino acids. Germline values: CDR1 SGHVS, CDR2 FNYEAQ. V dropped 3 bases and J dropped 0; count of bases not matched to a gene: 9. The CDR3 bases are TGTGCCAGCAGCTTGAAATTGACAGGGACCAGCACAGATACGCAGTATTTT. This encodes CASSLKLTGTSTDTQYF.